Each of the 10 T cell receptor beta chains below was sequenced from the same sample in a study of cytomegalovirus exposure and HLA in healthy donors (TCRdb year 2017). The library relied on the immunoSEQ multiplex PCR assay. For the multiplex PCR, a mixture combining 60 forward primers for TCR Vbeta segments and 13 reverse primers for TCR Jbeta segments was used. TCRdb retrieved this table from immuneACCESS and kept in-frame rearrangements only. Not all clones are present; in checked studies, unresolved V genes account for under half, and no reason is known for the remainder. The sample table contains roughly 100,000 clones; only one count was recorded for 77% of them. About 5% of the sample is held by the ten biggest clonotypes. What was sequenced was PBMCs. The source is a woman aged 40 to 50 in good health and CMV-seronegative.

This clone was observed a handful of times. This chain links TRBV9 with TRBJ2-5, with D maybe TRBD2 (6 bases). Germline-derived CDR1 and CDR2 are SGDLS and YYNGEE. The CDR3 has 13 amino acids. V lost 4 bases, J lost 3 bases, and 10 bases lay in between. In DNA form, the CDR3 reads TGTGCCAGCAGCCTTACGGGGGAAGAGACCCAGTACTTC. Protein sequence: CASSLTGEETQYF.

The rearrangement links TRBV9 to TRBJ2-1, with 9 bases lining up with TRBD2. The CDR3 covers 19 residues. The trim removed 0 bases at V and 9 bases at J, leaving 19 bases unmatched. Germline CDR1 reads SGDLS; CDR2 reads YYNGEE. The CDR3 DNA is TGTGCCAGCAGCGTAGTTGGGCGGGGGGGCCCATATAGCCTGGGTGAGCAGTTCTTC. It is translated as CASSVVGRGGPYSLGEQFF.

The rearrangement uses TRBV30 and TRBJ2-2; possible D gene TRBD2, 6 bases. V shed 2 bases and J shed 6 bases, with 19 bases lying between them. Looked up from germline, CDR1 is GTSNPN and CDR2 is SVGIG (reference sequence). The CDR3 spans 16 residues. The CDR3 protein is CAWSPSGKGLAGELFF. In DNA, the CDR3 is TGTGCCTGGAGTCCCTCCGGGAAGGGACTCGCCGGGGAGCTGTTTTTT.

This clone was seen a few times. This chain's CDR3 is CASSRDSSVPYNEQFF. Here the CDR3 DNA reads TGTGCCAGCAGTCGGGACAGTTCAGTACCCTACAATGAGCAGTTCTTC. V gene TRBV2 combines with J gene TRBJ2-1; 7 nucleotides match TRBD1. V lost 5 bases to trimming and J lost 2 bases; unmatched junction nucleotides: 9. Germline V gene data show CDR1 as SNHLY and CDR2 as FYNNEI. The length of the CDR3 is 16 residues.

CDR3 amino acids: CASSHSRDSPLHF. In DNA form, the CDR3 reads TGTGCCAGCAGCCACTCGAGGGATTCACCCCTCCACTTT. V and J are TRBV11-1 and TRBJ1-6; D is uncertain. The V end lost 5 bases, the J end lost 8 bases, and 10 bases lay between the germline ends. The germline gives CDR1 SGHAT, CDR2 FQDESV (reference sequence). The CDR3 contains 13 residues.

The rearrangement links TRBV9 to TRBJ2-1, with TRBD2 matching 14 bases. CDR3 length: 16 amino acids. J lost 15 bases, V lost 0 bases, and 11 bases had no gene match. Germline lookup yields CDR1 SGDLS and CDR2 YYNGEE. The CDR3 here is CASSVDQGLAGVTRFF. CDR3 nucleotide sequence: TGTGCCAGCAGCGTAGATCAGGGACTAGCGGGGGTCACGCGGTTCTTC.

A remark on this clone: Without the conserved terminal phenylalanine or tryptophan, this CDR3 likely stems from a read error. This chain uses TRBV5-6 with TRBJ1-2; 10 nucleotides align to TRBD1. Germline-derived CDR1 and CDR2 are SGHDT and YYEEEE. CDR3 length: 17 residues. V was clipped by 0 bases and J by 1 base; unmatched bases: 6. The CDR3, as DNA: TGTGCCAGCAGCTTGGGGGACAGGGGACGCATTAACTATGGCTACACCCTC. Protein sequence: CASSLGDRGRINYGYTL.

The chain links TRBV5-6 to TRBJ1-1; D may be TRBD1 (5 bases). The CDR3 is 16 residues long. V dropped 4 bases and J dropped 4 bases, with 20 bases sitting between them. Germline CDR1 reads SGHDT; CDR2 reads YYEEEE. The CDR3 protein is CASSRRDHLGGTEAFF. CDR3 DNA: TGTGCCAGCAGCCGGAGGGACCACCTAGGAGGCACTGAAGCTTTCTTT. Full variable domain (remainder filled in from reference TRBV5-6 and TRBJ1-1): DAGVTQSPTHLIKTRGQQVTLRCSPKSGHDTVSWYQQALGQGPQFIFQYYEEEERQRGNFPDRFSGHQFPNYSSELNVNALLLGDSALYLCASSRRDHLGGTEAFFGQGTRLTVV.

This chain links TRBV15 with TRBJ1-6; the D gene is possibly TRBD1 (5 bases). The CDR3 is 18 amino acids. V shed 2 bases and J shed 7 bases, with 21 bases lying between them. Germline V CDR1 and CDR2: LNHNV, YYDKDF (reference sequence). The CDR3 loop reads CATSRPERGGWRNSPLHF. Here the CDR3 DNA reads TGTGCCACCAGCAGACCTGAACGGGGGGGGTGGCGAAATTCACCCCTCCACTTT.

The rearrangement uses TRBV11-2 and TRBJ1-2, with D uncertain. V shed 5 bases and J shed 8 bases, with 18 bases lying between them. Germline lookup yields CDR1 SGHAT and CDR2 FQNNGV. CDR3 size: 14 residues. The CDR3 DNA follows: TGTGCCAGCAGCACTAATTCCGACGAGCCGGGCTACACCTTC. As protein: CASSTNSDEPGYTF.